This T cell receptor beta chain was captured in a study of patients and donors after allogeneic stem cell transplantation. From germline, CDR1 is LGHNA and CDR2 YNFKEQ. V was pared by 1 base and J by 2 bases, with 12 bases between. This CDR3 is 16 amino acids long. TCRdb itself ran the RT-PCR reads through MiXCR, one entry per CDR3 protein. The data hold about a million distinct CDR3 sequences, with 18% observed a single time. In its sample, this clonotype was seen a few times. The sequencing sample was made of blood, either unsorted or a sorted T cell fraction (not recorded which). This TCR derives from a human donor who was either an allogeneic HSCT recipient or a stem cell or donor lymphocyte infusion donor (not recorded which). It is not recorded whose cells these are; they may come from a transplant donor. The V call is TRBV4-2, the J call TRBJ2-4; unclear D gene. The DNA of the CDR3 is TGTGCCAGCAGCCAAGGGATGGAGCTCACCAAAAACATTCAGTACTTC. This translates into CASSQGMELTKNIQYF.